A single T cell receptor (beta chain) is shown here with its context. It lacks a known antigen. No much larger clone exists at a distance of one base, and base qualities are not known. Per the publication, the treatment or condition label means: approximately 18 received Ad26.COV2.S at low or high dose, single or two shots; several received placebo; per-sample allocation not given. Repertoires of vaccine and placebo recipients were sequenced from samples collected on day 63 after the first injection. Cohort 1b enrolled around 23 adults aged 18-55 years at a single site in Boston, USA, between 29 July and 7 August 2020. Ad26.COV2.S was a replication-incompetent adenovirus type 26 vector expressing a prefusion-stabilized SARS-CoV-2 spike protein from the original Wuhan strain. This record belongs to a study of Ad26.COV2.S vaccination and SARS-CoV-2 variants (dated by TCRdb to the early 2020s). For the study in its entirety: Vaccine-arm donors were drawn from COV1001, a multicentre, randomized, double-blind, placebo-controlled phase I-IIa trial of Ad26.COV2.S in healthy adults. Dosing of Ad26.COV2.S was intramuscular, at either 5x10^10 or 1x10^11 viral particles, delivered as one shot or as two shots spaced 56 days apart. TCRbeta repertoire sequencing was used to assess the specificity and breadth of SARS-CoV-2-reactive T cell receptors after Ad26.COV2.S vaccination. Investigators did not know the trial group allocation while performing experiments and assessing outcomes. Participants in the trial were split at random into five groups of five each, receiving low-dose or high-dose Ad26.COV2.S once or twice, or else placebo on both occasions. The TCR-sequenced set comprised about 32 samples: around 20 Ad26.COV2.S vaccine recipients, 5 placebo recipients and 8 SARS-CoV-2 convalescent individuals. The investigation overall reported the following: After vaccination, substantial breadth of spike-specific CD8+ and CD4+ T cell responses was reported. The authors noted that the TCR breadth and depth analyses may have underestimated total T cell responses. Compared with placebo recipients, Ad26.COV2.S recipients showed higher spike-specific TCR breadth (P = 0.0014). Vaccine and placebo recipients had comparable non-spike TCR breadth, which fits with the vaccine containing only spike. The study was not powered to compare responses between vaccine doses or regimens.

TCRbeta CDR3 regions were sequenced with the immunoSEQ Assay. After extraction, genomic DNA underwent amplification by bias-controlled multiplex PCR, followed by high-throughput sequencing. Turning to the authors' computational methods: Collapsing and filtering of sequences were performed to quantify the absolute abundance of each unique TCRbeta CDR3 region. T cell fraction was estimated by normalizing TCRbeta template counts to usable DNA, with usable DNA measured through amplification of reference genes found in all nucleated cells. Repertoire TCRs were annotated as SARS-CoV-2-specific by exact matching of V gene, CDR3 amino acid sequence and J gene to a known reactive TCR set. The reference SARS-CoV-2 TCR set was obtained from MIRA and was filtered for enrichment in COVID-19-positive ImmuneCODE repertoires, whereby public or cross-reactive TCRs were removed. Based on the MIRA antigens, annotated TCRs were further analysed at the level of specific ORF or position within ORF. Breadth was defined as annotated unique rearrangements over total unique productive rearrangements; depth was the summed frequency of those rearrangements. Two-sided Wilcoxon rank-sum tests were used to compare TCR breadth between groups. The table was pulled from immuneACCESS by TCRdb, which kept in-frame rearrangements only. Such tables lose some clones; where checked, under half of the loss comes from unresolved V genes, and the rest has no known cause. From that table come the V and J calls and clone size; the DNA was used to work out D and trimming. In all, the sample holds more than 300,000 clones, and around four fifths of those were seen once. Roughly 2% of the sample is held by the ten biggest clonotypes.

The CDR3 numbers 15 residues from cysteine through phenylalanine. Kept here is only the CDR3 DNA, which spans 45 bases and is read in frame from base 1. Trimming accounts for 5 bases at V and 6 bases at J, while the number of junction bases matched to no gene is 8. CDR1 and CDR2 (MDHEN, SYDVKM) derive from the germline V gene. This chain is built from TRBV28 and TRBJ2-3; 10 bases in the junction line up with TRBD1. The TCR originated in a person between 18 and 60 years old who received the Ad26.COV2.S COVID-19 vaccine or a placebo. The source was peripheral blood, collected in a trial of Ad26.COV2.S vaccine versus placebo. The nucleotide sequence is given as TGTGCCAGCAGTATCCGACAGGGGGCGCTGGATACGCAGTATTTT. This yields the protein CASSIRQGALDTQYF.